This T cell receptor beta chain was sequenced during a study of T-cell memory formation after mild COVID-19. Study-level information: Across donors, TCR clusters were largely donor specific.

TCRdb ran MiXCR on the 5' RACE reads and lists one entry per CDR3 protein. There are around 130,000 distinct CDR3 sequences in the sample; around 15% occur only once, and around 27% lies in the top ten. This CDR3 is built from 16 residues. Germline V gives CDR1 KGHSH, CDR2 LQKENI. The V end was cut by 6 bases, the J end by 2 bases, with 20 bases between. The gene calls are TRBV18 and TRBJ2-7; D is possibly TRBD1 or TRBD2 (5 bases each). The material sequenced was PBMCs or a T cell subset sorted from them (not recorded which). This TCR derives from an adult woman who had mild COVID-19 (a few samples of this study predate the infection). Cell type and time point are not known. The CDR3 sequence is CASSQTTSGPTYEQYF. CDR3 nucleotides: TGTGCCAGCTCCCAAACGACATCGGGGCCGACCTACGAGCAGTACTTC.